This entry is about one T cell receptor beta chain. Germline CDR1 and CDR2: MNHEY and SVGAGI. This CDR3 is 15 amino acids long. After removal of 0 bases from V and 6 bases from J, the junction contained 8 bases not matched to a gene. The data were taken from a study of cytomegalovirus exposure and HLA in healthy donors. Using immunoSEQ multiplex PCR, the repertoire was profiled, and TCRdb retains in-frame clones only, with some absent. The table includes 250,000 to 350,000 clones, approximately 88% detected once. The donors were part of the validation cohort of around 110 subjects. That cohort was separate from the first cohort, which comprised 666 subjects.

This TCR was recovered from a man aged 25 to 40 in good health and CMV-seronegative. Sequenced material: PBMCs. The chain couples TRBV6-5 to TRBJ2-7, with 7 bases fitting TRBD2. The CDR3 coding sequence is TGTGCCAGCAGTTACTCGGGACGGGGCGGGGGCGAGCAGTACTTC. Its translation is CASSYSGRGGGEQYF.